This T cell receptor (beta chain) was captured in a study of cytomegalovirus exposure and HLA in healthy donors. Researchers ran the PCR with 60 Vbeta and 13 Jbeta primers. TCRdb keeps only in-frame clones here, not all; method: immunoSEQ multiplex PCR. The sample consists of more than 150,000 clones, approximately 80% of them appearing once. CDR3 size: 15 residues. V trimming: 1 base; J trimming: 7 bases; junction bases outside the gene matches: 6. Looked up from germline, CDR1 is SGHTA and CDR2 is FQGNSA. With respect to this clone: Its antigen is not identified.

General study findings and limits: Donor immune exposure was known only as CMV serostatus.

The chain couples TRBV7-2 to TRBJ2-3; 9 positions match TRBD2. This sequence was found in a woman between 50 and 59 years old in good health and CMV-seropositive. The material sequenced was PBMCs. The CDR3 loop is CASSLGGGAPNTQYF. Written as DNA, the CDR3 is TGTGCCAGCAGCTTAGGCGGGGGGGCCCCAAATACGCAGTATTTT.